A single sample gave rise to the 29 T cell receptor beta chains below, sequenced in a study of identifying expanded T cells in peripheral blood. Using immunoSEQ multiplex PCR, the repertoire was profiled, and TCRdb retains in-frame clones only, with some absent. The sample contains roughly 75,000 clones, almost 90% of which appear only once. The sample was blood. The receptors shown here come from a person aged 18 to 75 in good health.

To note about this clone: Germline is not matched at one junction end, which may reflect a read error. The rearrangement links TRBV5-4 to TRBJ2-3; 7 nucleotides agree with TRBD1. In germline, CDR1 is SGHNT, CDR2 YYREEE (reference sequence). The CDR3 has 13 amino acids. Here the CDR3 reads CASSWDSRDTQYF. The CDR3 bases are TGTGCCAGCAGCTGGGACAGCAGAGATACGCAGTATTTT.

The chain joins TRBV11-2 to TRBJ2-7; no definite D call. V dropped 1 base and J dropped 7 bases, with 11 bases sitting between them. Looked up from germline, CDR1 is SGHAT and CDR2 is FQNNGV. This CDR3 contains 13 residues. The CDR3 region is CASSLGGVGEQYF. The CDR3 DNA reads TGTGCCAGCAGCTTAGGGGGTGTGGGGGAGCAGTACTTC.

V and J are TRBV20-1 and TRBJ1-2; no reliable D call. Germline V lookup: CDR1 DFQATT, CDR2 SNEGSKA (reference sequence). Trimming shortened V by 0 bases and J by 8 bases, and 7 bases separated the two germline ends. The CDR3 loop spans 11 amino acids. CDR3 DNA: TGCAGTGCTAGAGATGAGTACGGCTACACCTTC. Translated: CSARDEYGYTF.

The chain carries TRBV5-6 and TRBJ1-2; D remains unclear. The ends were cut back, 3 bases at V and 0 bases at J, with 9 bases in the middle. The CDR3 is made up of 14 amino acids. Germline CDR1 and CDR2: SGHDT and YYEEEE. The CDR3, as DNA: TGTGCCAGCAGCTCCGTTTTGACTAACTATGGCTACACCTTC. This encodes CASSSVLTNYGYTF. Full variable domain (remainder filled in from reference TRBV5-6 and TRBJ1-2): DAGVTQSPTHLIKTRGQQVTLRCSPKSGHDTVSWYQQALGQGPQFIFQYYEEEERQRGNFPDRFSGHQFPNYSSELNVNALLLGDSALYLCASSSVLTNYGYTFGSGTRLTVV.

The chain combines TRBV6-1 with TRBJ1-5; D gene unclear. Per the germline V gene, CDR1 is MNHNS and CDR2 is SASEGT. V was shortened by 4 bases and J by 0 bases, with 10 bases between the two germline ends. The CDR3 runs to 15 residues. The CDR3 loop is CASSGEGYSNQPQHF. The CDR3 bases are TGTGCCAGCAGTGGAGAAGGGTATAGCAATCAGCCCCAGCATTTT.

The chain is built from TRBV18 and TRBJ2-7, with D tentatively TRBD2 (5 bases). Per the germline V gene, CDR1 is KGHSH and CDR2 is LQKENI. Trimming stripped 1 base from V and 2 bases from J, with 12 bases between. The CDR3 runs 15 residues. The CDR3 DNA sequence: TGTGCCAGCTCACCACGGCAGGCGACTACCTACGAGCAGTACTTC. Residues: CASSPRQATTYEQYF.

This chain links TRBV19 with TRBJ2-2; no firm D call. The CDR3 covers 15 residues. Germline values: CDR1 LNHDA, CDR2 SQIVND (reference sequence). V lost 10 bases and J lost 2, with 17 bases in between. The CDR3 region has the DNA TGTGCCACAAAAATGACACTGTTTAACACCGGGGAGCTGTTTTTT. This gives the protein CATKMTLFNTGELFF.

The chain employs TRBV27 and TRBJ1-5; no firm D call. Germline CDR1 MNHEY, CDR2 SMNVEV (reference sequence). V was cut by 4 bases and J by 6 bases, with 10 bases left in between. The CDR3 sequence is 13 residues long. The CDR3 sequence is CASSSGVGQPQHF. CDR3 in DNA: TGTGCCAGCAGTTCCGGGGTAGGTCAGCCCCAGCATTTT.

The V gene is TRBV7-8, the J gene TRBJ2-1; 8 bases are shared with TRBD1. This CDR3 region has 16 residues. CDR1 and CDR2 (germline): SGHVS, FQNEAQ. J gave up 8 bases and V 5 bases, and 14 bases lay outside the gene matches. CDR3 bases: TGTGCCAGCAGCAGATCGACAGGGGTGGCCCTCGATGAGCAGTTCTTC. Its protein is CASSRSTGVALDEQFF.

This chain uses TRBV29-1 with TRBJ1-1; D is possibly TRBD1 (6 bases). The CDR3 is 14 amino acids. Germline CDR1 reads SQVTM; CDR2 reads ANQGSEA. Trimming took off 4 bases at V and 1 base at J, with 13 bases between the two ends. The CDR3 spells CSVVVGGQNTEAFF. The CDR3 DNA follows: TGCAGCGTTGTAGTGGGGGGCCAGAACACTGAAGCTTTCTTT. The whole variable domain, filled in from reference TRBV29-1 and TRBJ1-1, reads SAVISQKPSRDICQRGTSLTIQCQVDSQVTMMFWYRQQPGQSLTLIATANQGSEATYESGFVIDKFPISRPNLTFSTLTVSNMSPEDSSIYLCSVVVGGQNTEAFFGQGTRLTVV.

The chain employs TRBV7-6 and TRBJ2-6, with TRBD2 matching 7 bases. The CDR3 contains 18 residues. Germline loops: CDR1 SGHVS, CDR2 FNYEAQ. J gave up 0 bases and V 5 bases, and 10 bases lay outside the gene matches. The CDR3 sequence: CASSQVGGTSSGANVLTF. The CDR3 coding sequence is TGTGCCAGCAGCCAGGTCGGGGGGACCAGCTCTGGGGCCAACGTCCTGACTTTC.

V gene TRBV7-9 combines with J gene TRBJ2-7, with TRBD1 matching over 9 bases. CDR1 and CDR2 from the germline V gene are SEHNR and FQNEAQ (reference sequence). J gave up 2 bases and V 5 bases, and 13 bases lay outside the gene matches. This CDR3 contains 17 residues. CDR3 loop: CASSPDRGKRGTYEQYF. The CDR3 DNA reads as TGTGCCAGCAGCCCGGACAGGGGAAAAAGGGGAACCTACGAGCAGTACTTC.

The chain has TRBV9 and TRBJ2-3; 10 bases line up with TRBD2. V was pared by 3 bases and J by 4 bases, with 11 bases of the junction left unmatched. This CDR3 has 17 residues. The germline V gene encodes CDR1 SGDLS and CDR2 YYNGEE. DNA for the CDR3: TGTGCCAGCAGCGCCCGGGATGCTAGCGGGAGCCCAGATACGCAGTATTTT. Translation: CASSARDASGSPDTQYF.

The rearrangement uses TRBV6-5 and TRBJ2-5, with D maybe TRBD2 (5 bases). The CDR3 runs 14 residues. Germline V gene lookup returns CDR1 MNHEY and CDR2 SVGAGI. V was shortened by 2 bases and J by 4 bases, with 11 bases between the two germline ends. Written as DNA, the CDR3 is TGTGCCAGCAGTTACCCACGGGGTGGAGAGACCCAGTACTTC. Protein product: CASSYPRGGETQYF.

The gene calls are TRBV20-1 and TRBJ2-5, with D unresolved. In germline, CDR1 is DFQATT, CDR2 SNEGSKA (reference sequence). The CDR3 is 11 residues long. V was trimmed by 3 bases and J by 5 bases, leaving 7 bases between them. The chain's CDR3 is CSASPQETQYF. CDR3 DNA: TGCAGTGCTAGCCCCCAGGAGACCCAGTACTTC.

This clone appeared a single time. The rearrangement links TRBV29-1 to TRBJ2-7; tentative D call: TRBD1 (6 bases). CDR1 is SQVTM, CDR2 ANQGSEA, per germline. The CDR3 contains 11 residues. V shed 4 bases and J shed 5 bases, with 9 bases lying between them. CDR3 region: CSVARDNEQYF. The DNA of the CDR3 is TGCAGCGTTGCTCGGGACAACGAGCAGTACTTC.

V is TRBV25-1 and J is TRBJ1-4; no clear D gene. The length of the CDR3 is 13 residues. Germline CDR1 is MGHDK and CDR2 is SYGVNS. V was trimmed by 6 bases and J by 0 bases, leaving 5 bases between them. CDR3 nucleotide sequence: TGTGCCAGCAGAATGTCAACTAATGAAAAACTGTTTTTT. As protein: CASRMSTNEKLFF.

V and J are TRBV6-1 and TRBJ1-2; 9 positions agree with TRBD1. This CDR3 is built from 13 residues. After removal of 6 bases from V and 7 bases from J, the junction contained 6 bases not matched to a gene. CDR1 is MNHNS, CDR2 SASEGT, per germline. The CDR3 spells CASRRTGAAGYTF. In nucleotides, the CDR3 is TGTGCCAGCAGGAGGACAGGGGCTGCTGGCTACACCTTC.

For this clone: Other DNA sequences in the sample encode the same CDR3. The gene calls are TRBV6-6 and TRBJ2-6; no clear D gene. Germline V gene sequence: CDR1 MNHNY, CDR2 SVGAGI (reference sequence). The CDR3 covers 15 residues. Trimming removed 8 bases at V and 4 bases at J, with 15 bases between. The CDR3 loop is CASHFGWAGANVLTF. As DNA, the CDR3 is TGTGCCAGCCACTTCGGGTGGGCAGGGGCCAACGTCCTGACTTTC.

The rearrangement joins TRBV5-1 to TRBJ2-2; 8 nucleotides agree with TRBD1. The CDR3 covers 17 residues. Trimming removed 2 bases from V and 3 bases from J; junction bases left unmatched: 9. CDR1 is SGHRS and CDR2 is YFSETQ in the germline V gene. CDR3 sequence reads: CASSLSRGRAHTGELFF. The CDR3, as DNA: TGCGCCAGCAGCTTAAGCAGGGGGCGGGCGCACACCGGGGAGCTGTTTTTT.

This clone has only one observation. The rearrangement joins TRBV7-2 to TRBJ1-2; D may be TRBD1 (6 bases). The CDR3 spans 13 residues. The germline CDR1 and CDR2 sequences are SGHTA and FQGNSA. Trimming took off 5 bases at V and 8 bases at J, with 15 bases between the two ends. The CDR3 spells CASSPDRMEGYTF. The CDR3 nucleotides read TGTGCCAGCAGCCCCGACAGGATGGAAGGCTACACCTTC.

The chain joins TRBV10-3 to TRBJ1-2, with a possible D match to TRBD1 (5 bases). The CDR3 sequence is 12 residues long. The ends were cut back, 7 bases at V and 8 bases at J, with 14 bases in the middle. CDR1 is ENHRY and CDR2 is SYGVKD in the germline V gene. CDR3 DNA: TGTGCCATCACCCAGGGAGCGGACGGCTACACCTTC. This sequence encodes CAITQGADGYTF.

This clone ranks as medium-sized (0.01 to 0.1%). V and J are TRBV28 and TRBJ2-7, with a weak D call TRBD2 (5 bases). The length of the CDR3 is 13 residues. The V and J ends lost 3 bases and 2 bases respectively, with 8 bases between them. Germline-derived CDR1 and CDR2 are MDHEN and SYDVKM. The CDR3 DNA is TGTGCCAGCAGTTTGGTGGAGGCCTACGAGCAGTACTTC. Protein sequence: CASSLVEAYEQYF.

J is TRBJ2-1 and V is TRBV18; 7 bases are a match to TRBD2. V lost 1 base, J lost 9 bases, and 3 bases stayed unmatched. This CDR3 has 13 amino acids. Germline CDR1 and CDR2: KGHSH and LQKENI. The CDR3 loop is CASSPRGEGEQFF. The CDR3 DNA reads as TGTGCCAGCTCACCACGGGGGGAGGGTGAGCAGTTCTTC.

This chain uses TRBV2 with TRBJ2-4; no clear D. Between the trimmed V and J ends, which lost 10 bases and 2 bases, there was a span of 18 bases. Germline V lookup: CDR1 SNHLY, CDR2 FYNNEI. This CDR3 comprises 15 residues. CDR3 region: CATARTDLTKNIQYF. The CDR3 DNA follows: TGTGCCACAGCAAGAACGGATTTAACCAAAAACATTCAGTACTTC.

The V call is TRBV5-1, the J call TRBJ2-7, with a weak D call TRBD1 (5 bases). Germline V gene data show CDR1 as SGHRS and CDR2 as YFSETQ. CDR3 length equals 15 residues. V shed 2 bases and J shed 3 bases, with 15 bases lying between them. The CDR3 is CASSFAPRQNYEQYF. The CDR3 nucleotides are TGCGCCAGCAGCTTCGCTCCCCGACAGAACTACGAGCAGTACTTC.

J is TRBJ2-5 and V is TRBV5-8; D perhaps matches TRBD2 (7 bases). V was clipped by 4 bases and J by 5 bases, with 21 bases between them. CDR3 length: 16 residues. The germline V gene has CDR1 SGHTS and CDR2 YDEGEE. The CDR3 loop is CASSPQGRAATETQYF. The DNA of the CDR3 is TGTGCCAGCAGCCCTCAGGGGAGGGCGGCCACGGAGACCCAGTACTTC. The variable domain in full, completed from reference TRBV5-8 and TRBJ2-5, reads EAGVTQSPTHLIKTRGQQATLRCSPISGHTSVYWYQQALGLGLQFLLWYDEGEERNRGNFPPRFSGRQFPNYSSELNVNALELEDSALYLCASSPQGRAATETQYFGPGTRLLVL.

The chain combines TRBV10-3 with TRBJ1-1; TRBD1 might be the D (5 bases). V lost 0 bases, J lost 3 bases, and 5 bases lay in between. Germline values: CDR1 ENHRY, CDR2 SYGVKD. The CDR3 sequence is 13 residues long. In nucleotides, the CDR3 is TGTGCCATCAGTGAGTCGGGGGACACTGAAGCTTTCTTT. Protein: CAISESGDTEAFF.

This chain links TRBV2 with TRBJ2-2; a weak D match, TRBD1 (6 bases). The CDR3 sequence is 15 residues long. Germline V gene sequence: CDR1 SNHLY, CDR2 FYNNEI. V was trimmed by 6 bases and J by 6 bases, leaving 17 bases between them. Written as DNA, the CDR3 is TGTGCCAGCAGACTCCTGGGGGCGATGTCCGGGGAGCTGTTTTTT. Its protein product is CASRLLGAMSGELFF.